This T cell receptor beta chain derives from a study of T cells after somatic rescue of genetic block (dated by TCRdb to between 2020 and 2021). For context, the study as a whole: The study assessed how robust, over the long term, a T-cell system was when the system had developed through somatic rescue of a genetic block in T-cell development.

The library was produced with the immunoSEQ multiplex PCR assay. TCRdb holds this immuneACCESS table with in-frame rearrangements only. Some clones are missing; in checked studies, unresolved V genes explain under half, and the rest has no known cause. Here the sample has 50,000 to 60,000 clones; approximately 96% occur a single time. Approximately 0.073% of the sample lies in the top ten. With regard to this clone: Its antigen has not been determined. Nothing much larger sits one base from this clone, and base qualities are not available.

The sample taken for sequencing was peripheral blood mononuclear cells (PBMCs). The origin of this receptor is a child under two years old.

In nucleotide form, the sequence is TGCGCCAGCAGCCAGGGGGCGAACACCGGGGAGCTGTTTTTT. Its amino acids are CASSQGANTGELFF. The sequence links TRBV4-1 to TRBJ2-2, with the D gene possibly TRBD1 or TRBD2, each one fitting 5 bases. Via the germline V gene, CDR1 is MGHRA and CDR2 YSYEKL. A distance of 5 bases separates the germline ends of V and J, which lose 3 bases and 0 bases respectively. The CDR3 holds 14 amino acids from the cysteine to the phenylalanine. Here the CDR3 DNA is all that survives: 42 bases in frame from base 1.